This entry lists 3 T cell receptor beta chains sequenced from one sample in a study of blood T cell repertoires in COVID-19. Assay used: immunoSEQ multiplex PCR; TCRdb lists only in-frame clones, some missing. The sample consists of about 82,000 clones, over 70% of them appearing once. Sequenced sample: peripheral blood. The receptors were sampled from a woman aged 55 to 70 with acute or convalescent COVID-19.

The rearrangement joins TRBV5-4 to TRBJ2-2; 8 bases align to TRBD1. This CDR3 is 15 amino acids long. Germline V gives CDR1 SGHNT, CDR2 YYREEE (reference sequence). V was clipped by 4 bases and J by 5 bases; unmatched bases: 7. This CDR3 is CASSHRGSGTGELFF. CDR3 DNA sequence: TGTGCCAGCAGCCACAGGGGGTCGGGGACCGGGGAGCTGTTTTTT. The full variable domain, completed using reference TRBV5-4 and TRBJ2-2, is ETGVTQSPTHLIKTRGQQVTLRCSSQSGHNTVSWYQQALGQGPQFIFQYYREEENGRGNFPPRFSGLQFPNYSSELNVNALELDDSALYLCASSHRGSGTGELFFGEGSRLTVL.

The J gene is TRBJ1-4, the V gene TRBV6-5, with 9 bases lining up with TRBD1. J was trimmed by 7 bases and V by 0 bases; bases with no gene match: 3. The CDR3 is made up of 15 amino acids. The germline CDR1 and CDR2 sequences are MNHEY and SVGAGI. The DNA of the CDR3 is TGTGCCAGCAGTTACTCACAGGGGGCGGGTGAAAAACTGTTTTTT. Protein product: CASSYSQGAGEKLFF.

The V gene is TRBV6-1, the J gene TRBJ2-2; TRBD1 might be the D (5 bases). The CDR3 extends over 16 amino acids. Trimming shortened V by 3 bases and J by 1 base, and 12 bases separated the two germline ends. The germline CDR1 and CDR2 sequences are MNHNS and SASEGT. CDR3 in DNA: TGTGCCAGCAGTGACCCCCGCCAGGGGAACACCGGGGAGCTGTTTTTT. It is translated as CASSDPRQGNTGELFF.